There are a few counts of the clone carrying this TCR beta chain. What it recognizes is unknown. This specimen comes from a study of T-cell memory formation after mild COVID-19. TCRdb used MiXCR to reprocess the 5' RACE reads, holding one entry per CDR3 protein. The table has roughly 260,000 distinct CDR3 sequences, approximately 16% seen once. Trimming removed 8 bases from V and 5 bases from J; junction bases left unmatched: 5. This CDR3 spans 12 amino acids. Germline CDR1 reads SGHRS; CDR2 reads YFSETQ. Overall study results and limits: CD4+ contracting clones were mainly CM and EM; CD8+ ones, EMRA.

The sequencing input was PBMCs or a T cell subset sorted from them (not recorded which). This receptor was identified in a man between 18 and 29 years old who had mild COVID-19 (a few samples of this study predate the infection). Cell type and time point are not known. The chain has TRBV5-1 and TRBJ1-1, with 8 nucleotides matching TRBD1. This CDR3 is CASGQGATEAFF. DNA of the CDR3: TGCGCCAGTGGGCAGGGGGCTACTGAAGCTTTCTTT.